Presented here are 9 T cell receptor beta chains from one specimen sequenced in a study of blood T cell repertoires in COVID-19. The protocol was immunoSEQ multiplex PCR, while the TCRdb copy is restricted to in-frame clones and leaves out a portion. The sample has 90,000 to 110,000 clones; about 87% are singletons. Sequenced sample: peripheral blood. These receptors all come from a human donor in a cohort sampled during active COVID-19.

The rearrangement links TRBV6-5 to TRBJ2-3; 8 positions match TRBD2. The CDR3 length is 14 residues. V shed 5 bases, J shed 6 bases, and the junction held 7 bases outside the gene matches. Per the germline V gene, CDR1 is MNHEY and CDR2 is SVGAGI. The CDR3 protein is CASSTSGSSDTQYF. CDR3 coding DNA: TGTGCCAGCAGTACAAGCGGGAGCTCGGATACGCAGTATTTT.

The chain carries TRBV5-1 and TRBJ2-3, with 11 bases lining up with TRBD2. Germline CDR1 SGHRS, CDR2 YFSETQ. The V gene end was trimmed by 4 bases and the J gene end by 4 bases; junction bases not matched to a gene: 5. This CDR3 is built from 15 residues. CDR3 region: CASSQGLAESDTQYF. DNA for the CDR3: TGCGCCAGCAGCCAGGGACTAGCGGAATCAGATACGCAGTATTTT.

Written as DNA, the CDR3 is TGTGCCAGCAGCTTCGGGGGACTAGTCCGCAATGAGCAGTTCTTC. The encoded protein is CASSFGGLVRNEQFF. The rearrangement joins TRBV5-4 to TRBJ2-1; 8 bases agree with TRBD2. After removal of 2 bases from V and 6 bases from J, the junction contained 7 bases not matched to a gene. The CDR3 consists of 15 residues. Germline V gene lookup returns CDR1 SGHNT and CDR2 YYREEE (reference sequence).

The chain has TRBV27 and TRBJ1-6, with 9 bases matching TRBD1. CDR1 is MNHEY and CDR2 is SMNVEV in the germline V gene (reference sequence). V lost 5 bases, J lost 9 bases, and 5 bases stayed unmatched. The CDR3 is 14 amino acids. DNA for the CDR3: TGTGCCAGCAGTACGCGGACAGGGGTTTCACCCCTCCACTTT. Translation gives CASSTRTGVSPLHF.

J is TRBJ2-4 and V is TRBV5-1; the match to TRBD1 covers 8 bases. V was pared by 5 bases and J by 5 bases, with 6 bases of the junction left unmatched. This CDR3 region has 14 residues. Germline V gives CDR1 SGHRS, CDR2 YFSETQ. As DNA, the CDR3 is TGCGCCAGCAGTCAGACAGGGGCCGAAAACATTCAGTACTTC. Its protein product is CASSQTGAENIQYF.

The chain employs TRBV3-1 (or the pseudogene TRBV3-2) and TRBJ1-2; D is unresolved. The CDR3 is 16 residues long. The germline gives CDR1 LGHDT, CDR2 YNNKEL (reference sequence). V dropped 1 base and J dropped 1 base, with 13 bases sitting between them. The CDR3 DNA is TGTGCCAGCAGCCAAGGCTCAGGCCCATTTAACTATGGCTACACCTTC. It encodes CASSQGSGPFNYGYTF.

This chain joins TRBV19 and TRBJ1-1; possible D gene TRBD1, 5 bases. The V end lost 7 bases, the J end lost 0 bases, and 18 bases lay between the germline ends. Germline V gene lookup returns CDR1 LNHDA and CDR2 SQIVND (reference sequence). The CDR3 contains 16 residues. The CDR3 is CASTRTRGLMNTEAFF. DNA of the CDR3: TGTGCCAGTACAAGGACACGGGGACTTATGAACACTGAAGCTTTCTTT.

The chain employs TRBV5-4 and TRBJ2-2, with 9 bases identical to TRBD1. Germline V gene data show CDR1 as SGHNT and CDR2 as YYREEE (reference sequence). V shed 3 bases and J 0 bases; nucleotides not matched to a gene: 6. The CDR3 sequence is 17 residues long. DNA for the CDR3: TGTGCCAGCAGCTCACCGGGACAGGGATCGAACACCGGGGAGCTGTTTTTT. It translates to CASSSPGQGSNTGELFF.

This chain uses TRBV20-1 with TRBJ1-1; D gene unclear. CDR3 size: 11 residues. Germline-derived CDR1 and CDR2 are DFQATT and SNEGSKA (reference sequence). This chain's CDR3 is CSPSWAVEAFF. In DNA form, the CDR3 reads TGCAGCCCTAGCTGGGCGGTCGAAGCTTTCTTT.